Listed here are 22 T cell receptor beta chains from one sample, sequenced in a study of blood T cell repertoires in COVID-19. TCRdb's table, derived via immunoSEQ multiplex PCR, lists solely in-frame clones and lacks some. The data show about 160,000 clones, 92% seen once. The sample comprised peripheral blood. The receptors originated from a man aged 25-45 years with COVID-19, enrolled during active disease.

The genes are TRBV10-3 and TRBJ1-5, with 8 bases aligning to TRBD1. V dropped 8 bases and J dropped 2; count of bases not matched to a gene: 5. The CDR3 is 14 amino acids. Germline V gives CDR1 ENHRY, CDR2 SYGVKD. CDR3 nucleotides: TGTGCCATCGGTCAGACAGGGGGCAATCAGCCCCAGCATTTT. Protein sequence: CAIGQTGGNQPQHF.

V gene TRBV28 combines with J gene TRBJ1-2; D might be TRBD1 (5 bases). Trimming cost V 6 bases and J 5 bases, with 13 bases left between them. CDR1 and CDR2 from the germline V gene are MDHEN and SYDVKM. The CDR3 has 13 amino acids. CDR3 bases: TGTGCCAGCAGGCTAGACAGAAGATATGGCTACACCTTC. Translated: CASRLDRRYGYTF.

The rearrangement joins TRBV19 to TRBJ2-1; 9 bases agree with TRBD1. The CDR3 runs to 15 residues. CDR1 and CDR2 from the germline V gene are LNHDA and SQIVND (reference sequence). V lost 9 bases to trimming and J lost 5 bases; unmatched junction nucleotides: 11. The CDR3, as DNA: TGTGCCAGCAACCTACAGGGGGCAGGTAACAATGAGCAGTTCTTC. Translated, it gives CASNLQGAGNNEQFF.

The gene calls are TRBV10-3 and TRBJ1-5; 10 nucleotides align to TRBD1. The V gene's germline CDR1 is ENHRY and CDR2 SYGVKD. Losses at the gene ends were 6 bases for V and 3 bases for J; bases not matched to a gene: 5. The CDR3 extends over 15 amino acids. The CDR3, as DNA: TGTGCCATCAGGGGGACAGGGGAATACAATCAGCCCCAGCATTTT. This translates into CAIRGTGEYNQPQHF.

The chain recombines TRBV7-2 with TRBJ1-2, with 8 bases identical to TRBD1. The CDR3 has 15 amino acids. Unmatched junction bases numbered 8, after V lost 5 bases and J lost 3 bases. Germline V gene lookup returns CDR1 SGHTA and CDR2 FQGNSA. This chain's CDR3 is CASSPRTGRDYGYTF. In DNA, the CDR3 is TGTGCCAGCAGCCCGAGGACAGGGAGGGACTATGGCTACACCTTC.

The chain combines TRBV6-4 with TRBJ2-3; 7 bases are a match to TRBD1. From germline, CDR1 is MRHNA and CDR2 SNTAGT. This CDR3 has 16 residues. V gave up 10 bases and J gave up 0 bases; unmatched junction bases: 13. The CDR3 DNA follows: TGTGCCACTTCCAGGGGACAGACTCCTAGCACAGATACGCAGTATTTT. Translation gives CATSRGQTPSTDTQYF.

The gene calls are TRBV5-1 and TRBJ2-7; D may be TRBD2 (6 bases). With 4 bases removed from V and 3 bases from J, the gap between germline ends came to 14 bases. Germline CDR1 reads SGHRS; CDR2 reads YFSETQ. The CDR3 runs to 14 residues. The CDR3 bases are TGCGCCAGCAGCCCCGGGGGTCCGATCTACGAGCAGTACTTC. Translation gives CASSPGGPIYEQYF.

V gene TRBV6-5 combines with J gene TRBJ1-1; D is ambiguous. CDR3 length: 13 amino acids. V was trimmed by 7 bases and J by 5 bases, leaving 14 bases between them. Germline CDR1 is MNHEY and CDR2 is SVGAGI. As DNA, the CDR3 is TGTGCCAGCATTTTCGGGTCTTTAACTGAAGCTTTCTTT. This gives the protein CASIFGSLTEAFF.

The V and J genes are TRBV7-8 and TRBJ1-5, with 7 bases that match TRBD1. CDR1 is SGHVS, CDR2 FQNEAQ, per germline. V lost 0 bases, J lost 0 bases, and 11 bases stayed unmatched. CDR3 length equals 19 residues. The DNA of the CDR3 is TGTGCCAGCAGCTTAGCCGCCGGGACAGAAGGTTATAGCAATCAGCCCCAGCATTTT. Its translation: CASSLAAGTEGYSNQPQHF.

V is TRBV11-2 and J is TRBJ1-2; 9 bases align to TRBD1. The germline CDR1 and CDR2 sequences are SGHAT and FQNNGV. The J segment lost 3 bases and the V segment lost 6 bases, leaving 8 bases of the junction unmatched. The CDR3 contains 15 residues. The CDR3 DNA reads as TGTGCCAGCAGTCCGAGACAGGGGGAAGACTATGGCTACACCTTC. Translating gives CASSPRQGEDYGYTF.

Remarks on this clone: The sample contains more than one DNA sequence encoding this CDR3. The V and J genes are TRBV18 and TRBJ1-2; TRBD1 agrees at 7 bases. Germline assignment: CDR1 KGHSH and CDR2 LQKENI. Germline trimming cut 6 bases from V and 3 bases from J; bases unmatched to any gene: 4. The CDR3 has 13 amino acids. Here the CDR3 DNA reads TGTGCCAGCTCCCCCGACAGGGACTATGGCTACACCTTC. This codes for CASSPDRDYGYTF.

The chain is built from TRBV14 and TRBJ2-1; D gene uncertain. The CDR3 has 13 residues. Deletions cut 4 bases from V and 3 bases from J, with 7 bases between. Per germline, CDR1 SGHDN and CDR2 FVKESK. The CDR3, as DNA: TGTGCCAGCAGCCGTCAGAACTACAATGAGCAGTTCTTC. This gives the protein CASSRQNYNEQFF.

The gene calls are TRBV28 and TRBJ1-2, with TRBD1 matching 10 bases. This CDR3 is built from 16 residues. V was pared by 6 bases and J by 6 bases, with 13 bases of the junction left unmatched. Germline lookup yields CDR1 MDHEN and CDR2 SYDVKM. CDR3 nucleotides: TGTGCCAGCAGGAAGCTGGGGGACAGGGGATTTAATGGCTACACCTTC. It specifies CASRKLGDRGFNGYTF.

This chain connects TRBV5-6 to TRBJ1-4, with TRBD1 as a possible D gene (5 bases). Trimming stripped 3 bases from V and 3 bases from J, with 18 bases between. CDR3 length equals 17 residues. Per germline, CDR1 SGHDT and CDR2 YYEEEE. The chain's CDR3 is CASSWRLTGVSNEKLFF. The CDR3 bases are TGTGCCAGCAGCTGGAGGTTAACGGGGGTGTCTAATGAAAAACTGTTTTTT.

This chain links TRBV19 with TRBJ1-5; TRBD1 might be the D (5 bases). The ends were cut back, 3 bases at V and 2 bases at J, with 14 bases in the middle. The CDR3 consists of 16 residues. Germline V CDR1 and CDR2: LNHDA, SQIVND (reference sequence). The CDR3 sequence is CASSMGGVFGNQPQHF. For the CDR3, the DNA is TGTGCCAGTAGTATGGGGGGGGTTTTCGGCAATCAGCCCCAGCATTTT.

The rearrangement links TRBV3-1 (or the pseudogene TRBV3-2) to TRBJ2-5, with D possibly being TRBD2 (5 bases). The CDR3 covers 15 residues. The germline V gene encodes CDR1 LGHDT and CDR2 YNNKEL (reference sequence). V shed 0 bases and J shed 2 bases, with 10 bases lying between them. The CDR3 DNA reads TGTGCCAGCAGCCAAGATCTCTCGGGGCAAGAGACCCAGTACTTC. Translation: CASSQDLSGQETQYF.

The chain combines TRBV3-1 (or the pseudogene TRBV3-2) with TRBJ2-7; a possible D gene is TRBD1 (5 bases). The CDR3 has 15 residues. Trimming pared 6 bases from V and 0 bases from J, leaving 15 bases between. Germline V gene sequence: CDR1 LGHDT, CDR2 YNNKEL (reference sequence). Written as DNA, the CDR3 is TGTGCCAGCAGGACAGTTCAGTCAAGCTCCTACGAGCAGTACTTC. Translating it yields CASRTVQSSSYEQYF.

The V and J genes are TRBV6-5 and TRBJ2-1; tentatively, D is TRBD1 (5 bases). Trimming removed 3 bases at V and 8 bases at J, with 17 bases between. Germline V gene lookup returns CDR1 MNHEY and CDR2 SVGAGI. This CDR3 region has 15 residues. CDR3 sequence reads: CASSYLKLGRDEQFF. As DNA, the CDR3 is TGTGCCAGCAGTTATTTGAAGCTAGGCAGGGATGAGCAGTTCTTC.

The CDR3 DNA reads TGTGCCAGCAGTTGGGACGGGACAGGTCGAGCGGGAGGGCCGGGAGATACGCAGTATTTT. Its translation is CASSWDGTGRAGGPGDTQYF. This chain uses TRBV27 with TRBJ2-3, with TRBD2 matching over 10 bases. V lost 4 bases to trimming and J lost 5 bases; unmatched junction nucleotides: 21. The CDR3 length is 20 residues. CDR1 is MNHEY and CDR2 is SMNVEV in the germline V gene (reference sequence).

Comment on this clone: A read error may account for a junction end that differs from germline. V gene TRBV19 combines with J gene TRBJ2-5; D is unclear. The CDR3 covers 12 residues. Germline V gives CDR1 LNHDA, CDR2 SQIVND (reference sequence). The CDR3 protein is CASSQFPEAQYF. CDR3 sequence (DNA): TGTGCCAGTAGTCAATTCCCAGAGGCCCAGTACTTC.

The chain recombines TRBV7-2 with TRBJ1-5; 9 bases are shared with TRBD1. Germline trimming cut 5 bases from V and 7 bases from J; bases unmatched to any gene: 12. Germline CDR1 reads SGHTA; CDR2 reads FQGNSA. The CDR3 runs 16 residues. The CDR3 nucleotides read TGTGCCAGCAGCCCGAGGGGACAGGGTGGTGGACAGCCCCAGCATTTT. It translates to CASSPRGQGGGQPQHF.

The chain uses TRBV27 and TRBJ1-6; 7 bases match TRBD1. Trimming at V came to 6 bases and at J to 0 bases, leaving 11 bases not matched to a gene. The CDR3 has 18 amino acids. Germline assignment: CDR1 MNHEY and CDR2 SMNVEV (reference sequence). The CDR3 bases are TGTGCCAGCAGCGGACAGGAGAGATTTAGCTCCTATAATTCACCCCTCCACTTT. This sequence encodes CASSGQERFSSYNSPLHF.